This T cell receptor (beta chain) derives from a study of T cell responses to AZD1222 COVID-19 vaccine. General study results and limits: Spike-wide vaccine-associated CD4 TCRs dominated at 160-218 and 743-854. Repertoire samples came only from after the peak T cell response. Only 5 or 6 individuals given AZD1222 were seropositive at baseline. Spike-specific TCR breadth and depth rose after two AZD1222 doses.

Germline V lookup: CDR1 LGHDT, CDR2 YNNKEL (reference sequence). V lost 1 base to trimming and J lost 6 bases; unmatched junction nucleotides: 7. CDR3 length: 16 residues. Measured with immunoSEQ multiplex PCR; TCRdb has only the in-frame clones, and not every one. The profile shows 70,000 to 90,000 clones, around 86% of them singletons. Regarding this clone: Its antigen is not known.

The sequence derives from an adult who received the AZD1222 COVID-19 vaccine. The sample was peripheral blood, taken 28 days after the second AZD1222 dose. This chain uses TRBV3-1 (or the pseudogene TRBV3-2) with TRBJ2-2; the match to TRBD2 covers 8 bases. CDR3 protein: CASSQAGLGVSGELFF. Here the CDR3 DNA reads TGTGCCAGCAGCCAAGCGGGACTAGGTGTCTCCGGGGAGCTGTTTTTT.